The 2 T cell receptor beta chains presented below share a single source sample, sequenced in a study of shared clonotypes between healthy human individuals. The protocol was immunoSEQ multiplex PCR, while the TCRdb copy is restricted to in-frame clones and leaves out a portion. The sample records 600,000 to 800,000 clones, 72% being singletons. Sequenced: memory CD4+ T cells sorted from blood. Subset meaning: CD45RA-negative fraction. These receptors came from a woman in her twenties or thirties in good health.

The V and J genes are TRBV7-9 and TRBJ1-1; maybe TRBD1 (5 bases). This CDR3 is 13 amino acids long. Looked up from germline, CDR1 is SEHNR and CDR2 is FQNEAQ (reference sequence). Trimming stripped 2 bases from V and 4 bases from J, with 8 bases between. This CDR3 is CASSLNGGTEAFF. The CDR3 DNA sequence: TGTGCCAGCAGCTTAAATGGGGGCACTGAAGCTTTCTTT.

The chain couples TRBV28 to TRBJ2-3; 8 nucleotides match TRBD2. The CDR3 runs 15 residues. V was clipped by 3 bases and J by 0 bases; unmatched bases: 2. The germline gives CDR1 MDHEN, CDR2 SYDVKM. This CDR3 reads CASSFGGRSTDTQYF. The CDR3 bases are TGTGCCAGCAGTTTCGGCGGGAGGAGCACAGATACGCAGTATTTT.